Included here is one T cell receptor beta chain sequence, with context. Antigen specificity is unknown. TCRdb's copy holds only in-frame clones and misses some; the assay was immunoSEQ multiplex PCR. The data contain 170,000 or so clones, around 92% of them singletons. The sample comes from a study of T cell responses to AZD1222 COVID-19 vaccine. Study summary: Second-dose timings of about 4 or about 12 weeks were pooled.

J gave up 8 bases and V 5 bases, and 8 bases lay outside the gene matches. CDR3 length: 13 residues. Study-level findings and limits: Distributed over spike, vaccine-associated CD4 TCRs predominated at 160-218 and 743-854. Donors in the cohort were predominantly white British and more often female, and clonal diversity was possibly underestimated. Receipt of two AZD1222 doses was followed by a rise in Spike-specific TCR breadth and depth.

This sample comprised peripheral blood, obtained on day 0 of AZD1222 vaccination. This rearrangement joins TRBV12-3 or TRBV12-4 to TRBJ1-2; 7 bases agree with TRBD1. This clonotype was obtained from an adult in good health. The CDR3 spells CASSRPRGEGYTF. The CDR3 region has the DNA TGTGCCAGCAGTCGACCCAGGGGGGAGGGCTACACCTTC.